The source of this T cell receptor beta chain is a study of blood T cells in healthy people across ages. Study-wide results and limits: Older age coincided with a roughly linear decline in TCR beta diversity per million T cells. Naive CD4+ cell counts and diversity both ran higher in long-lived than in aged donors.

Researchers isolated at least 6 million PBMCs per sample. CDR3 length equals 16 residues. The germline CDR1 and CDR2 sequences are LGHNA and YNFKEQ. Trimming cost V 4 bases and J 0 bases, with 15 bases left between them. Together with a sample-barcoded 5' primer, a J-beta primer mix was included in a second PCR lasting roughly 7 to 11 cycles. TCRdb fed the 5' RACE reads into MiXCR, producing one record per CDR3 protein. The sample lists roughly 500,000 distinct CDR3 sequences, roughly 28% occurring once. Worth noting for this clonotype: The antigen is undetermined.

The rearrangement joins TRBV4-2 to TRBJ1-1; D is possibly TRBD1 (6 bases). This sequence originates from a woman in her seventies in good health. The sequenced sample consisted of blood. CDR3 residues: CASSLNTGPMNTEAFF. CDR3 coding DNA: TGTGCCAGCAGCCTGAATACAGGGCCCATGAACACTGAAGCTTTCTTT.